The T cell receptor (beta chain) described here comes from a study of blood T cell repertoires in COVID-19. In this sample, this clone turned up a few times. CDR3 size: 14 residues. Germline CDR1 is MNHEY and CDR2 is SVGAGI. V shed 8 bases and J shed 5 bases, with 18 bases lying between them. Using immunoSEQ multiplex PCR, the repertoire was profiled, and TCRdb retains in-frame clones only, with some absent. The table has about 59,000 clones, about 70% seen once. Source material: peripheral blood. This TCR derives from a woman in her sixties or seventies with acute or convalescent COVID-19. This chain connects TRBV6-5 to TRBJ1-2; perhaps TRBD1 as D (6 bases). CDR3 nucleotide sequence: TGTGCCAGCCCAGACGGGGGGGCAGGGTATGGCTACACCTTC. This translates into CASPDGGAGYGYTF.